Following are 22 T cell receptor beta chains from one sample sequenced in a study of technical replicates of blood from several donors. TCRdb keeps only in-frame clones here, not all; method: immunoSEQ multiplex PCR. Of over 45,000 clones in the sample, approximately 90% were seen once. Source material: PBMCs. The receptors originated from a human donor in good health. Some clones in this sample may be carry-over from other donors' samples.

The chain couples TRBV15 to TRBJ1-1; a possible D gene is TRBD1 (6 bases). Trimming took off 3 bases at V and 5 bases at J, with 16 bases between the two ends. Germline V gene lookup returns CDR1 LNHNV and CDR2 YYDKDF (reference sequence). This CDR3 spans 15 amino acids. The CDR3 DNA reads as TGTGCCACCAGCAGGGGGGCGGGTACGGCAACTGAAGCTTTCTTT. Translation: CATSRGAGTATEAFF.

The rearrangement links TRBV2 to TRBJ2-1; 8 bases map to TRBD2. Unmatched junction bases numbered 5, after V lost 4 bases and J lost 6 bases. Germline V gives CDR1 SNHLY, CDR2 FYNNEI. The CDR3 has 14 residues. The CDR3 spells CASSGGLVGNEQFF. In DNA form, the CDR3 reads TGTGCCAGCAGTGGGGGACTAGTAGGCAATGAGCAGTTCTTC.

The chain combines TRBV14 with TRBJ2-7; D is perhaps TRBD1 (5 bases). Germline V gene sequence: CDR1 SGHDN, CDR2 FVKESK. The V and J ends lost 0 bases and 2 bases respectively, with 8 bases between them. The CDR3 consists of 14 residues. This CDR3 is CASSQDPRAYEQYF. The CDR3 DNA is TGTGCCAGCAGCCAAGATCCCAGGGCCTACGAGCAGTACTTC.

This chain connects TRBV2 to TRBJ2-7; 9 bases match TRBD2. Germline-derived CDR1 and CDR2 are SNHLY and FYNNEI. Germline trimming cut 6 bases from V and 6 bases from J; bases unmatched to any gene: 15. This CDR3 spans 16 amino acids. In DNA form, the CDR3 reads TGTGCCAGCAGCCTCCGGTGGAGCGGGAGGACGGCCGAGCAGTACTTC. It yields the protein CASSLRWSGRTAEQYF.

This chain connects TRBV4-1 to TRBJ1-6, with 7 bases aligning to TRBD1. The CDR3 spans 16 residues. Germline CDR1 reads MGHRA; CDR2 reads YSYEKL. V shed 2 bases and J 7 bases; nucleotides not matched to a gene: 8. The CDR3 DNA is TGCGCCAGCAGCCAATTGACCGGGACAGAAAATTCACCCCTCCACTTT. Protein: CASSQLTGTENSPLHF.

This rearrangement joins TRBV7-2 to TRBJ2-1; TRBD2 agrees at 10 bases. The germline V gene encodes CDR1 SGHTA and CDR2 FQGNSA. This CDR3 is built from 17 residues. J was trimmed by 4 bases and V by 2 bases; bases with no gene match: 8. This CDR3 reads CASSLSRTSGAYNEQFF. CDR3 coding DNA: TGTGCCAGCAGCTTATCCCGGACTAGCGGAGCTTACAATGAGCAGTTCTTC.

The gene calls are TRBV7-9 and TRBJ2-2, with a tentative D call TRBD2 (6 bases). The CDR3 is 16 residues long. CDR1 is SEHNR, CDR2 FQNEAQ, per germline (reference sequence). The V end lost 2 bases, the J end lost 2 bases, and 12 bases lay between the germline ends. CDR3 in DNA: TGTGCCAGCAGCTTATTGCTAGCGACCAACACCGGGGAGCTGTTTTTT. This encodes CASSLLLATNTGELFF.

This chain joins TRBV7-8 and TRBJ2-3; 8 positions agree with TRBD2. Germline loops: CDR1 SGHVS, CDR2 FQNEAQ. With 5 bases clipped from V and 3 bases from J, the junction kept 7 bases outside the gene matches. This CDR3 region has 15 residues. CDR3 DNA sequence: TGTGCCAGCAGCCGGGGGGGCCGGGGGACAGATACGCAGTATTTT. Amino acids: CASSRGGRGTDTQYF.

The chain carries TRBV7-3 and TRBJ2-3; TRBD2 matches 11 bases. The CDR3 length is 14 residues. Per the germline V gene, CDR1 is SGHTA and CDR2 is FQGTGA. V dropped 5 bases and J dropped 13; count of bases not matched to a gene: 11. The CDR3 coding sequence is TGTGCCAGCAGCCCTGCTTTAGCGGGAGGGGGAAAGTATTTT. Translated: CASSPALAGGGKYF.

This chain joins TRBV9 and TRBJ2-1, with 11 bases aligning to TRBD2. Germline loops: CDR1 SGDLS, CDR2 YYNGEE. The CDR3 sequence is 17 residues long. V lost 3 bases and J lost 4; bases outside the gene matches: 9. The CDR3: CASSGVPSGRPYNEQFF. In DNA form, the CDR3 reads TGTGCCAGCAGCGGAGTTCCTAGCGGGAGGCCTTACAATGAGCAGTTCTTC.

The chain recombines TRBV30 with TRBJ1-2; 7 nucleotides align to TRBD1. The V and J ends lost 5 bases and 1 base, in that order; junction bases with no gene match: 10. Germline lookup yields CDR1 GTSNPN and CDR2 SVGIG (reference sequence). The CDR3 contains 15 residues. The CDR3 reads CAWSRDSSLNYGYTF. The CDR3 nucleotides are TGTGCCTGGTCCCGGGACAGTTCCCTTAACTATGGCTACACCTTC.

The count of this clone is one. The chain has TRBV11-1 and TRBJ2-7, with TRBD2 as a possible D gene (5 bases). The CDR3 is 13 residues long. In germline, CDR1 is SGHAT, CDR2 FQDESV (reference sequence). The V end lost 5 bases, the J end lost 7 bases, and 15 bases lay between the germline ends. CDR3 sequence (DNA): TGTGCCAGCAGCCGTGGGGAGCGGTTAGAGCAGTACTTC. It yields the protein CASSRGERLEQYF. Complete variable domain (other parts from reference TRBV11-1 and TRBJ2-7): EAEVAQSPRYKITEKSQAVAFWCDPISGHATLYWYRQILGQGPELLVQFQDESVVDDSQLPKDRFSAERLKGVDSTLKIQPAELGDSAMYLCASSRGERLEQYFGPGTRLTVT.

CDR3 residues: CASSLAPGGNSPLHF. The CDR3 nucleotides are TGTGCCAGCAGCTTAGCTCCAGGGGGCAATTCACCCCTCCACTTT. The V gene is TRBV7-2, the J gene TRBJ1-6, with 8 bases matching TRBD1. With V trimmed by 0 bases and J by 7 bases, 2 bases remained unmatched. Germline V gene data show CDR1 as SGHTA and CDR2 as FQGNSA. This CDR3 has 15 residues.

The V gene is TRBV4-2, the J gene TRBJ2-1, with TRBD2 matching over 11 bases. Looked up from germline, CDR1 is LGHNA and CDR2 is YNFKEQ. After removal of 0 bases from V and 5 bases from J, the junction contained 3 bases not matched to a gene. This CDR3 comprises 16 residues. The CDR3 loop reads CASSQEGLAADNEQFF. CDR3 nucleotide sequence: TGTGCCAGCAGCCAAGAGGGACTAGCGGCCGACAATGAGCAGTTCTTC.

The chain recombines TRBV11-1 with TRBJ2-5, with D possibly matching TRBD2 (5 bases). Looked up from germline, CDR1 is SGHAT and CDR2 is FQDESV (reference sequence). The CDR3 runs 13 residues. Between the trimmed V and J ends, which lost 5 bases and 1 base, there was a span of 8 bases. The CDR3, as DNA: TGTGCCAGCAGCGGACTCGTCCAAGAGACCCAGTACTTC. It specifies CASSGLVQETQYF. Combining the CDR3 with reference TRBV11-1 and TRBJ2-5 gives the whole variable domain EAEVAQSPRYKITEKSQAVAFWCDPISGHATLYWYRQILGQGPELLVQFQDESVVDDSQLPKDRFSAERLKGVDSTLKIQPAELGDSAMYLCASSGLVQETQYFGPGTRLLVL.

The V call is TRBV6-5, the J call TRBJ2-7, with 10 positions matching TRBD2. The CDR3 runs to 14 residues. Germline V CDR1 and CDR2: MNHEY, SVGAGI. The junction had 4 bases not matched to a gene; V was cut back by 5 bases and J by 3 bases. This CDR3 reads CASSRLAGRYEQYF. In DNA form, the CDR3 reads TGTGCCAGCAGTAGACTAGCGGGCCGCTACGAGCAGTACTTC.

V and J are TRBV7-8 and TRBJ2-3, with 8 bases that match TRBD1. The V segment lost 5 bases and the J segment 2 bases; nucleotides outside the gene matches: 6. Germline values: CDR1 SGHVS, CDR2 FQNEAQ. This CDR3 is built from 15 residues. The DNA of the CDR3 is TGTGCCAGCAGCCCCCGGACAGGGAACACAGATACGCAGTATTTT. It is translated as CASSPRTGNTDTQYF.

The chain recombines TRBV7-3 with TRBJ2-6; TRBD1 matches at 8 bases. Germline values: CDR1 SGHTA, CDR2 FQGTGA. The CDR3 spans 15 residues. Trimming cost V 4 bases and J 3 bases; bases outside gene matches: 2. CDR3: CASSSTGGGANVLTF. CDR3 sequence (DNA): TGTGCCAGCAGCTCCACAGGGGGTGGGGCCAACGTCCTGACTTTC. The entire variable domain, with the rest obtained from reference TRBV7-3 and TRBJ2-6, is as follows: GAGVSQTPSNKVTEKGKYVELRCDPISGHTALYWYRQSLGQGPEFLIYFQGTGAADDSGLPNDRFFAVRPEGSVSTLKIQRTERGDSAVYLCASSSTGGGANVLTFGAGSRLTVL.

Only one count was recorded for this clone. The J gene is TRBJ2-7, the V gene TRBV7-2; tentatively, D is TRBD1 (8 bases). Germline V gene sequence: CDR1 SGHTA, CDR2 FQGNSA. Trimming removed 5 bases from V and 4 bases from J, with 18 bases in between. The CDR3 contains 15 residues. The CDR3 reads CASSGGGQEPYEQYF. The CDR3 DNA reads TGTGCCAGCAGCGGGGGGGGACAGGAGCCTTACGAGCAGTACTTC.

This clone came up a few times. V and J are TRBV7-2 and TRBJ2-1; D may be TRBD2 (5 bases). This CDR3 is 16 amino acids long. Trimming took 5 bases from V and 2 from J, leaving 16 bases between them. Germline V CDR1 and CDR2: SGHTA, FQGNSA. CDR3 region: CASSLLVQRAYNEQFF. In DNA, the CDR3 is TGTGCCAGCAGCCTACTAGTACAACGGGCCTACAATGAGCAGTTCTTC.

This rearrangement joins TRBV9 to TRBJ2-5; 7 positions agree with TRBD1. The CDR3 consists of 15 residues. Per germline, CDR1 SGDLS and CDR2 YYNGEE. Unmatched junction bases numbered 8, after V lost 4 bases and J lost 2 bases. The CDR3 here is CASSPGGTGQETQYF. CDR3 DNA: TGTGCCAGCAGCCCAGGGGGAACGGGGCAAGAGACCCAGTACTTC.

This sequence joins TRBV4-3 and TRBJ2-7; weak D call: TRBD2 (5 bases). Germline assignment: CDR1 LGHNA and CDR2 YSLEER. V shed 1 base and J shed 1 base, with 11 bases lying between them. The CDR3 is 15 amino acids. CDR3 DNA sequence: TGCGCCAGCAGCCAAGCGAGGGATAAGTCCTACGAGCAGTACTTC. It specifies CASSQARDKSYEQYF.